The 12 T cell receptor beta chains below all came from one sample that was sequenced in a study of T cell responses to AZD1222 COVID-19 vaccine. The assay was immunoSEQ multiplex PCR, and TCRdb's table has in-frame clones only and misses some. The sample carries 150,000 to 200,000 clones, 92% recorded once. The specimen comprised peripheral blood, sampled 28 days after the second AZD1222 dose. These receptors were obtained from an adult who received the AZD1222 COVID-19 vaccine.

This chain connects TRBV7-2 to TRBJ1-3, with D possibly TRBD1 on 6 matching bases. Germline CDR1 reads SGHTA; CDR2 reads FQGNSA. The CDR3 covers 15 residues. With 0 bases removed from V and 8 bases from J, the gap between germline ends came to 14 bases. This CDR3 is CASSLARGGGHTIYF. The CDR3 coding sequence is TGTGCCAGCAGCTTAGCTAGAGGGGGAGGGCACACCATATATTTT.

The rearrangement joins TRBV5-1 to TRBJ1-1; TRBD1 aligns across 9 bases. CDR1 is SGHRS and CDR2 is YFSETQ in the germline V gene. The V and J ends lost 4 bases and 4 bases, in that order; junction bases with no gene match: 5. The CDR3 length is 14 residues. The CDR3 coding sequence is TGCGCCAGCAGCGGCGGACAGGGGAGCACTGAAGCTTTCTTT. As protein: CASSGGQGSTEAFF. Full variable domain (rest looked up from reference TRBV5-1 and TRBJ1-1): KAGVTQTPRYLIKTRGQQVTLSCSPISGHRSVSWYQQTPGQGLQFLFEYFSETQRNKGNFPGRFSGRQFSNSRSEMNVSTLELGDSALYLCASSGGQGSTEAFFGQGTRLTVV.

The chain couples TRBV7-9 to TRBJ2-6; tentatively, D is TRBD2 (6 bases). V was pared by 3 bases and J by 0 bases, with 18 bases between. Per the germline V gene, CDR1 is SEHNR and CDR2 is FQNEAQ (reference sequence). The CDR3 is made up of 19 amino acids. CDR3 sequence: CASSFAGISMGSGANVLTF. Here the CDR3 DNA reads TGTGCCAGCAGCTTTGCGGGGATATCCATGGGCTCTGGGGCCAACGTCCTGACTTTC.

The V gene is TRBV5-5, the J gene TRBJ1-2, with TRBD1 matching over 9 bases. Germline CDR1 and CDR2: SGHKS and YYEKEE (reference sequence). The CDR3 covers 15 residues. Trimming at V came to 4 bases and at J to 8 bases, leaving 12 bases not matched to a gene. The CDR3 sequence: CASSRRTGDPKGYTF. Here the CDR3 DNA reads TGTGCCAGCAGCAGACGGACAGGGGACCCTAAGGGCTACACCTTC.

The V call is TRBV12-5, the J call TRBJ1-1; the D is unclear. V lost 1 base to trimming and J lost 1 base, with 4 bases between them. The CDR3 is made up of 13 amino acids. From germline, CDR1 is LGHNT and CDR2 FRNRAP. As DNA, the CDR3 is TGTGCTAGTGGTTTGGAGGGGAACACTGAAGCTTTCTTT. This gives the protein CASGLEGNTEAFF.

The chain employs TRBV18 and TRBJ1-5; D is ambiguous. Trimming stripped 0 bases from V and 3 bases from J, with 3 bases between. The CDR3 runs 13 residues. Germline-derived CDR1 and CDR2 are KGHSH and LQKENI. The CDR3 coding sequence is TGTGCCAGCTCACCACCAAACAATCAGCCCCAGCATTTT. It codes for CASSPPNNQPQHF. The full variable domain, its missing parts supplied by reference TRBV18 and TRBJ1-5, is NAGVMQNPRHLVRRRGQEARLRCSPMKGHSHVYWYRQLPEEGLKFMVYLQKENIIDESGMPKERFSAEFPKEGPSILRIQQVVRGDSAAYFCASSPPNNQPQHFGDGTRLSIL.

The V gene is TRBV19, the J gene TRBJ1-5; unclear D gene. The CDR3 runs to 13 residues. Germline values: CDR1 LNHDA, CDR2 SQIVND (reference sequence). Trimming pared 7 bases from V and 6 bases from J, leaving 13 bases between. The CDR3 region is CASTPDRGQPQHF. CDR3 sequence (DNA): TGTGCCAGTACCCCAGACCGGGGTCAGCCCCAGCATTTT.

This sequence joins TRBV2 and TRBJ1-4; D unresolved. V was trimmed by 2 bases and J by 2 bases, leaving 15 bases between them. CDR3 size: 17 residues. Germline V gives CDR1 SNHLY, CDR2 FYNNEI. The DNA of the CDR3 is TGTGCCAGCAGTGAAAGGTCTAGTTATGGGACTAATGAAAAACTGTTTTTT. Its protein is CASSERSSYGTNEKLFF.

This clone was found once. The chain is built from TRBV7-6 and TRBJ1-1; D gene uncertain. The germline CDR1 and CDR2 sequences are SGHVS and FNYEAQ. The CDR3 runs to 15 residues. The V end lost 5 bases, the J end lost 0 bases, and 13 bases lay between the germline ends. CDR3 in amino acids: CASSLAEGMNTEAFF. The CDR3 region has the DNA TGTGCCAGCAGCCTCGCGGAGGGTATGAACACTGAAGCTTTCTTT.

This chain uses TRBV5-1 with TRBJ1-1, with D hard to call. V was clipped by 5 bases and J by 4 bases, with 15 bases between them. The V gene's germline CDR1 is SGHRS and CDR2 YFSETQ. This CDR3 is 14 amino acids long. CDR3 residues: CASSNMGAGTEAFF. CDR3 in DNA: TGCGCCAGCAGTAATATGGGCGCGGGCACTGAAGCTTTCTTT. The full variable domain, with the rest looked up from reference TRBV5-1 and TRBJ1-1, is KAGVTQTPRYLIKTRGQQVTLSCSPISGHRSVSWYQQTPGQGLQFLFEYFSETQRNKGNFPGRFSGRQFSNSRSEMNVSTLELGDSALYLCASSNMGAGTEAFFGQGTRLTVV.

J is TRBJ1-3 and V is TRBV9; no firm D call. The CDR3 covers 16 residues. Germline CDR1 reads SGDLS; CDR2 reads YYNGEE. V lost 4 bases and J 0 bases, leaving 14 bases between the germline ends. The CDR3, as DNA: TGTGCCAGCAGCCCAGACGAGAGTTCCTCTGGAAACACCATATATTTT. This sequence encodes CASSPDESSSGNTIYF.

CDR3 loop: CASSEEGKGQETQYF. As DNA, the CDR3 is TGTGCCAGCAGTGAAGAGGGGAAGGGCCAAGAGACCCAGTACTTC. The rearrangement uses TRBV2 and TRBJ2-5, with D possibly matching TRBD1 (5 bases). CDR1 and CDR2 (germline): SNHLY, FYNNEI. The CDR3 sequence is 15 residues long. The V gene lost 1 base and the J gene lost 1 base, with 10 bases spanning the gap.